Below are 6 T cell receptor beta chains sequenced from a single sample in a study of T-cell memory formation after mild COVID-19. TCRdb called the 5' RACE reads again in MiXCR, with one record for every CDR3 protein. The sample holds roughly 70,000 distinct CDR3 sequences; over 15% are singletons and the top ten take about 33%. The source material was PBMCs or a T cell subset sorted from them (not recorded which). The origin of the receptors is an adult woman who had mild COVID-19 (a few samples of this study predate the infection). Cell type and time point are not known.

The chain couples TRBV7-9 to TRBJ2-7; D might be TRBD2 (5 bases). Deletions cut 4 bases from V and 3 bases from J, with 13 bases between. This CDR3 comprises 14 residues. Germline-derived CDR1 and CDR2 are SEHNR and FQNEAQ (reference sequence). CDR3 sequence (DNA): TGTGCCAGCAGCTCTCCCGCGGGTATCTACGAGCAGTACTTC. This sequence encodes CASSSPAGIYEQYF.

This clonotype was seen many times. The V call is TRBV15, the J call TRBJ2-6; D possibly corresponds to TRBD2 (5 bases). The germline V and J ends were trimmed by 2 bases and 0 bases, with 14 bases remaining between them. The germline CDR1 and CDR2 sequences are LNHNV and YYDKDF (reference sequence). CDR3 length: 18 amino acids. In nucleotides, the CDR3 is TGTGCCACCAGCAGATCTAGCTCCAGTTCCTCTGGGGCCAACGTCCTGACTTTC. Amino acids: CATSRSSSSSSGANVLTF. Together with reference TRBV15 and TRBJ2-6, the CDR3 gives the full variable domain: DAMVIQNPRYQVTQFGKPVTLSCSQTLNHNVMYWYQQKSSQAPKLLFHYYDKDFNNEADTPDNFQSRRPNTSFCFLDIRSPGLGDTAMYLCATSRSSSSSSGANVLTFGAGSRLTVL.

The rearrangement joins TRBV29-1 to TRBJ2-1; a possible D gene is TRBD2 (5 bases). Trimming left V 7 bases short and J 1 base short, with 11 bases between. The germline CDR1 and CDR2 sequences are SQVTM and ANQGSEA. The CDR3 has 13 amino acids. CDR3 loop: CSASGPSYNEQFF. In DNA form, the CDR3 reads TGCAGCGCCAGCGGACCTTCCTACAATGAGCAGTTCTTC.

In its sample, this clonotype was seen a few times. V is TRBV4-1 and J is TRBJ2-7, with D perhaps matching TRBD1 (8 bases). Germline lookup yields CDR1 MGHRA and CDR2 YSYEKL. Deletions cut 2 bases from V and 0 bases from J, with 17 bases between. This CDR3 comprises 17 residues. In DNA, the CDR3 is TGCGCCAGCAGCCAATTCTTACAGGGGGACTACTCCTACGAGCAGTACTTC. Protein product: CASSQFLQGDYSYEQYF.

Only a few counts were recorded for this clonotype. This chain joins TRBV7-9 and TRBJ2-3, with 8 positions matching TRBD2. The V and J ends lost 5 bases and 1 base, in that order; junction bases with no gene match: 5. CDR1 SEHNR and CDR2 FQNEAQ come from the germline V gene (reference sequence). CDR3 length: 15 residues. The CDR3 nucleotides are TGTGCCAGCAGCCCCCCAGCGGGGGGCACAGATACGCAGTATTTT. Amino acids: CASSPPAGGTDTQYF.

V gene TRBV7-8 combines with J gene TRBJ2-1; possible D gene TRBD1, 6 bases. The V end was cut by 4 bases, the J end by 6 bases, with 13 bases between. CDR3 size: 14 residues. The germline V gene has CDR1 SGHVS and CDR2 FQNEAQ. The CDR3 bases are TGTGCCAGCAGCTCCCCCTTGACAGGCAATGAGCAGTTCTTC. It is translated as CASSSPLTGNEQFF.